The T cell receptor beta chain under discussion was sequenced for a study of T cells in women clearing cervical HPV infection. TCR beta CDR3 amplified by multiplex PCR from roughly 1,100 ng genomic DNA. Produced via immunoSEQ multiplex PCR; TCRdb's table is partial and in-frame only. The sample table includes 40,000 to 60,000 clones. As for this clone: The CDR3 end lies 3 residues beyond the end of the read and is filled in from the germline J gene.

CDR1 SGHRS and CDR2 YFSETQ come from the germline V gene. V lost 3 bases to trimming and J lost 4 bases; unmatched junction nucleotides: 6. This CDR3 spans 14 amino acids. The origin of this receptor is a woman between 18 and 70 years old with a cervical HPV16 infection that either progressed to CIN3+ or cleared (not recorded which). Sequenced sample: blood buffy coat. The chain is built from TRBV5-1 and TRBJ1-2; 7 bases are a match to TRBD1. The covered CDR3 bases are TGCGCCAGCAGCTCAGAGGGACAGCTCTATGGC. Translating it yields CASSSEGQLYG. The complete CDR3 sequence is CASSSEGQLYGYTF.